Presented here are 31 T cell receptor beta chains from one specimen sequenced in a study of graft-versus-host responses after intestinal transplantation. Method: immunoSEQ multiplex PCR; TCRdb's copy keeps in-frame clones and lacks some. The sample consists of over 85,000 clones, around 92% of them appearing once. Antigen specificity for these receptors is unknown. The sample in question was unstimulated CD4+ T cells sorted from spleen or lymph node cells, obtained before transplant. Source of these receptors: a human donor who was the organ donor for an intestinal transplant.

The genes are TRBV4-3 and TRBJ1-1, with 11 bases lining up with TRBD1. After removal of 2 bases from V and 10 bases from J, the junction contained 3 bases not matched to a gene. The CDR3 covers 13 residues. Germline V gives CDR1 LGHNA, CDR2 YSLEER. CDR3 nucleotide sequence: TGCGCCAGCAGCCAAACCGGGACAGGGGGAGCTTTCTTT. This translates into CASSQTGTGGAFF.

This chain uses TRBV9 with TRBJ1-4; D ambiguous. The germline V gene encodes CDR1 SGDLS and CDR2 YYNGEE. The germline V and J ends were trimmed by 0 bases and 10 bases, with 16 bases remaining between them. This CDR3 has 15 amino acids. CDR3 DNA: TGTGCCAGCAGCGTAGACGCAGGAATTGTAGGAAAACTGTTTTTT. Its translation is CASSVDAGIVGKLFF.

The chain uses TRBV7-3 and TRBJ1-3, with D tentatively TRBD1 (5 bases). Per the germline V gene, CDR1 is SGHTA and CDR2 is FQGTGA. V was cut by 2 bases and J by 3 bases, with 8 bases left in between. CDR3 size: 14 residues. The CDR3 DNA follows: TGTGCCAGCAGCTTAGCCAGGGTTGGAAACACCATATATTTT. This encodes CASSLARVGNTIYF.

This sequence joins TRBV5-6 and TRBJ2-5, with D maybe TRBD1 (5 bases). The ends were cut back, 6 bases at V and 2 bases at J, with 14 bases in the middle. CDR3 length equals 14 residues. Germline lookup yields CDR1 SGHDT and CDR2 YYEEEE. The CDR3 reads CASKSRTPQETQYF. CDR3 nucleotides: TGTGCCAGCAAGAGCCGGACACCTCAAGAGACCCAGTACTTC.

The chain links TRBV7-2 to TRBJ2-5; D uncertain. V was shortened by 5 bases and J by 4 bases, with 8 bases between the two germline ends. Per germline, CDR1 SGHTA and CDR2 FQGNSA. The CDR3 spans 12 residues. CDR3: CASSTYLETQYF. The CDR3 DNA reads TGTGCCAGCAGCACATACCTAGAGACCCAGTACTTC.

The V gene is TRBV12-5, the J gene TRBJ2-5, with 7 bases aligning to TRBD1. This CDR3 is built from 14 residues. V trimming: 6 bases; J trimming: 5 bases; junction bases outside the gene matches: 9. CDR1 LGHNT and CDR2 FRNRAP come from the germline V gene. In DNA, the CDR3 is TGTGCTAGTGGGCCCGGGCAGGGGGACGAGACCCAGTACTTC. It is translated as CASGPGQGDETQYF.

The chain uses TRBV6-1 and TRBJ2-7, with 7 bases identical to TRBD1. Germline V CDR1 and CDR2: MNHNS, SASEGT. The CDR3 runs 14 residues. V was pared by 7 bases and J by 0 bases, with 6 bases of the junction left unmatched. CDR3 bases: TGTGCCAGCATTATCCGGGACAGCTCCTACGAGCAGTACTTC. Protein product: CASIIRDSSYEQYF.

This CDR3 is CASSLGGGRADTQYF. The CDR3 bases are TGTGCCAGCAGCTTGGGGGGGGGCCGGGCAGATACGCAGTATTTT. The genes are TRBV5-4 and TRBJ2-3, with a tentative D call TRBD2 (7 bases). Germline V gives CDR1 SGHNT, CDR2 YYREEE (reference sequence). The CDR3 is 15 residues long. The V end lost 0 bases, the J end lost 4 bases, and 12 bases lay between the germline ends. Looking up the rest from reference TRBV5-4 and TRBJ2-3 gives the full variable domain: ETGVTQSPTHLIKTRGQQVTLRCSSQSGHNTVSWYQQALGQGPQFIFQYYREEENGRGNFPPRFSGLQFPNYSSELNVNALELDDSALYLCASSLGGGRADTQYFGPGTRLTVL.

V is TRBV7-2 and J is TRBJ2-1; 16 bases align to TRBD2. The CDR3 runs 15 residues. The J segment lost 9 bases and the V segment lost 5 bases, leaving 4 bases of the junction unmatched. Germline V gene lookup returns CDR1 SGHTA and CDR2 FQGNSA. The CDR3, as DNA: TGTGCCAGCAGCGCGGGACTAGCGGGGGGGGGTGAGCAGTTCTTC. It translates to CASSAGLAGGGEQFF.

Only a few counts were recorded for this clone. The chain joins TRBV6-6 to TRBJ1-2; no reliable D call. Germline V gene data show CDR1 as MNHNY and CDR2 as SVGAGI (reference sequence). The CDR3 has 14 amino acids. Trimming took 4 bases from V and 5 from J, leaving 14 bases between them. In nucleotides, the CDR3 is TGTGCCAGCAGTTCACCCGGGTCCCTATATGGCTACACCTTC. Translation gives CASSSPGSLYGYTF.

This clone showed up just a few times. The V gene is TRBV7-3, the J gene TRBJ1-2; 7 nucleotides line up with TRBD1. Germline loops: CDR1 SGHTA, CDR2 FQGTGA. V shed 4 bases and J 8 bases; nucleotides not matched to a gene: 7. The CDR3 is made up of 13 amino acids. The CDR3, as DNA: TGTGCCAGCAGCTCCCCGACAGGGAGCGGCTACACCTTC. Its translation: CASSSPTGSGYTF. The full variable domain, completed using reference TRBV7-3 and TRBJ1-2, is GAGVSQTPSNKVTEKGKYVELRCDPISGHTALYWYRQSLGQGPEFLIYFQGTGAADDSGLPNDRFFAVRPEGSVSTLKIQRTERGDSAVYLCASSSPTGSGYTFGSGTRLTVV.

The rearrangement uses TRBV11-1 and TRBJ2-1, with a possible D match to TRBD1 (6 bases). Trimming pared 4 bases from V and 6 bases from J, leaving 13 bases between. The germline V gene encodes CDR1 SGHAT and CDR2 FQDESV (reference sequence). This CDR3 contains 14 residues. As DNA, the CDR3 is TGTGCCAGCAGCTACACGACAGGACGCAATGAGCAGTTCTTC. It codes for CASSYTTGRNEQFF.

The CDR3 nucleotides are TGTGCCAGCAGCTTCGACAAGGGGGTTCTCTACGAGCAGTACTTC. Its protein is CASSFDKGVLYEQYF. The rearrangement links TRBV6-6 to TRBJ2-7, with D perhaps TRBD1 (6 bases). Germline CDR1 reads MNHNY; CDR2 reads SVGAGI (reference sequence). V lost 6 bases, J lost 3 bases, and 18 bases lay in between. The CDR3 spans 15 residues.

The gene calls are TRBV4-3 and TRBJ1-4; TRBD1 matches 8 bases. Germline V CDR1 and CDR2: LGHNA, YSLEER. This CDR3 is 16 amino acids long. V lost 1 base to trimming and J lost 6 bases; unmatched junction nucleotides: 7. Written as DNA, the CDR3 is TGCGCCAGCAGCCAAGCGGGTGCAGGGGGCTATGAAAAACTGTTTTTT. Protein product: CASSQAGAGGYEKLFF.

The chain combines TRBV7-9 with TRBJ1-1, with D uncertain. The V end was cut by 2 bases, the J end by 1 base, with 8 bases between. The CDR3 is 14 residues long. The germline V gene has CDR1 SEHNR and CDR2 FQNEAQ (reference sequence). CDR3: CASSLSTRNTEAFF. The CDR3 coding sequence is TGTGCCAGCAGCTTATCGACAAGGAACACTGAAGCTTTCTTT. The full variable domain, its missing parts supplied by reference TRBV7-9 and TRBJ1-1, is DTGVSQNPRHKITKRGQNVTFRCDPISEHNRLYWYRQTLGQGPEFLTYFQNEAQLEKSRLLSDRFSAERPKGSFSTLEIQRTEQGDSAMYLCASSLSTRNTEAFFGQGTRLTVV.

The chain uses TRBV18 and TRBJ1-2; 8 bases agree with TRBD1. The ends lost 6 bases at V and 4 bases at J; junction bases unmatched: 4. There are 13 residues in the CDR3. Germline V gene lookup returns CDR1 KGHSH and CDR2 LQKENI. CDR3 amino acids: CASSPTGAYGYTF. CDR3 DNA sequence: TGTGCCAGCTCCCCGACAGGGGCCTATGGCTACACCTTC.

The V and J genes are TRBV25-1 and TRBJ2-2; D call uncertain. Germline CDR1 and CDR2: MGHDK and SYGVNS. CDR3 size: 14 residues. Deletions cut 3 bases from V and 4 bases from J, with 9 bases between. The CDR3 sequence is CASSERRLTGELFF. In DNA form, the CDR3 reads TGTGCCAGCAGTGAGAGGCGTCTCACCGGGGAGCTGTTTTTT.

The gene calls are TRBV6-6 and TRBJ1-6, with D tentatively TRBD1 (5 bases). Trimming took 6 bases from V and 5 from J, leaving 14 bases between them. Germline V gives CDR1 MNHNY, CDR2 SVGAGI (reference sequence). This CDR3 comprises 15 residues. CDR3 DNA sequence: TGTGCCAGCAGAGACAGCTCAAATCATAATTCACCCCTCCACTTT. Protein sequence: CASRDSSNHNSPLHF.

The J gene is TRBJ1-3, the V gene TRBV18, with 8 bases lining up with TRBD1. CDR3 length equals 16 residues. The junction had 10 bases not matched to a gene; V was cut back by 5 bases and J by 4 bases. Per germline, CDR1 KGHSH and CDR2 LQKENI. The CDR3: CASSSSDRAGGNTIYF. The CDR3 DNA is TGTGCCAGCTCAAGCTCGGACAGGGCGGGAGGAAACACCATATATTTT.

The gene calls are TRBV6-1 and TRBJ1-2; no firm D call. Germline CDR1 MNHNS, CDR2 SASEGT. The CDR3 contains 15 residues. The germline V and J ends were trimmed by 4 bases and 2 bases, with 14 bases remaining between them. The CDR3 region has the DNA TGTGCCAGCAGTGGATCGGGAGGACTGAACTATGGCTACACCTTC. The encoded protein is CASSGSGGLNYGYTF.

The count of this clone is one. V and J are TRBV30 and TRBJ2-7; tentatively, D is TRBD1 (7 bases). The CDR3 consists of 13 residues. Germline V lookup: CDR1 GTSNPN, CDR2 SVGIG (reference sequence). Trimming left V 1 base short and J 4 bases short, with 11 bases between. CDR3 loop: CAWSEQGRYEQYF. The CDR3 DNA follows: TGTGCCTGGAGTGAACAGGGGAGGTACGAGCAGTACTTC.

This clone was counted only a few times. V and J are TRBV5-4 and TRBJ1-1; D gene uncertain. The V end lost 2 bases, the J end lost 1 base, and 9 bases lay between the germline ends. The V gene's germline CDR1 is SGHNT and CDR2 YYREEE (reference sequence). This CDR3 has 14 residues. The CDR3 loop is CASSLDIRNTEAFF. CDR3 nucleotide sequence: TGTGCCAGCAGCTTAGACATAAGGAACACTGAAGCTTTCTTT.

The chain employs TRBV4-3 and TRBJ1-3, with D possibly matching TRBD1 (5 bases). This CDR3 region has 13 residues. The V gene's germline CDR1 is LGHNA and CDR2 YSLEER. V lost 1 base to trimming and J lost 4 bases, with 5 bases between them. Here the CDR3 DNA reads TGCGCCAGCAGCCAAGGACAGGGAAACACCATATATTTT. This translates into CASSQGQGNTIYF.

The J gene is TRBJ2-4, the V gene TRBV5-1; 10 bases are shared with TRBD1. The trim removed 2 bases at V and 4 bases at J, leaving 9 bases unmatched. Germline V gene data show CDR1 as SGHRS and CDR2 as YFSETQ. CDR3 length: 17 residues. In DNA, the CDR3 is TGCGCCAGCAGCTTCTCCCTTGGACAGGGGGGAAAAAACATTCAGTACTTC. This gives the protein CASSFSLGQGGKNIQYF.

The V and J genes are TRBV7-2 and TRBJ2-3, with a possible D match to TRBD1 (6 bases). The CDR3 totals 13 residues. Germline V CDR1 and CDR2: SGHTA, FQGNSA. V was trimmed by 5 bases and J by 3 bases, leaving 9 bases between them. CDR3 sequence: CASSRQGTDTQYF. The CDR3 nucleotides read TGTGCCAGCAGCCGCCAGGGGACAGATACGCAGTATTTT.

CDR3 coding DNA: TGTGCCAGCAGCTTAGGCGGCCCAGGGGGCATGAACACTGAAGCTTTCTTT. Translating gives CASSLGGPGGMNTEAFF. V gene TRBV7-2 combines with J gene TRBJ1-1; 8 bases line up with TRBD1. The CDR3 has 17 amino acids. With V trimmed by 1 base and J by 0 bases, 7 bases remained unmatched. In germline, CDR1 is SGHTA, CDR2 FQGNSA.

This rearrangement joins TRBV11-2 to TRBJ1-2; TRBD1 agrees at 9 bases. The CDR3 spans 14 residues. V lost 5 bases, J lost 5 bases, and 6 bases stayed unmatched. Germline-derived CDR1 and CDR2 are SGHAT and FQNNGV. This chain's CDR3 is CASSPGQGWYGYTF. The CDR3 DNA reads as TGTGCCAGCAGCCCCGGACAGGGGTGGTATGGCTACACCTTC.

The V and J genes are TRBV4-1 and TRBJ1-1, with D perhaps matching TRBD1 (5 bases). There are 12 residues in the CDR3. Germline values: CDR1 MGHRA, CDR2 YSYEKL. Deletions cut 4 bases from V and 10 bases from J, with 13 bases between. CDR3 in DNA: TGCGCCAGCAGCCCTAGGATCGGGGGAGCTTTCTTT. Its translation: CASSPRIGGAFF.

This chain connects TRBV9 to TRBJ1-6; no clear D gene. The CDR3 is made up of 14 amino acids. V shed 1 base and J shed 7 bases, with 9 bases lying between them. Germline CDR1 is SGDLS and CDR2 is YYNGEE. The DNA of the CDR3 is TGTGCCAGCAGCGTAATGCGTAACAATTCACCCCTCCACTTT. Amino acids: CASSVMRNNSPLHF. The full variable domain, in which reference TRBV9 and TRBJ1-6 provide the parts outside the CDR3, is DSGVTQTPKHLITATGQRVTLRCSPRSGDLSVYWYQQSLDQGLQFLIQYYNGEERAKGNILERFSAQQFPDLHSELNLSSLELGDSALYFCASSVMRNNSPLHFGNGTRLTVT.

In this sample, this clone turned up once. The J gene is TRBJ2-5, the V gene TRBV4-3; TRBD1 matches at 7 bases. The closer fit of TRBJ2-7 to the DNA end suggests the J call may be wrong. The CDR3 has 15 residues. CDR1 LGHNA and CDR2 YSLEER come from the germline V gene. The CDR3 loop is CASSQFQGQTYEQYF. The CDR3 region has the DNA TGCGCCAGCAGCCAATTTCAGGGACAGACCTACGAGCAGTACTTC.

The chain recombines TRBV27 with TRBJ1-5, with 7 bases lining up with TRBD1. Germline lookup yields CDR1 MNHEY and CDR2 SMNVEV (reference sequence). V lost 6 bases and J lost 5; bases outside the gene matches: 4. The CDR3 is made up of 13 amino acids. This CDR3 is CASSSDRDQPQHF. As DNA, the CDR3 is TGTGCCAGCAGCTCAGACAGGGATCAGCCCCAGCATTTT.